This TCR beta chain was observed in a study of blood T cell repertoires in COVID-19. Germline assignment: CDR1 SGHRS and CDR2 YFSETQ. The CDR3 spans 16 residues. After removal of 0 bases from V and 2 bases from J, the junction contained 5 bases not matched to a gene. Source study methods: Estimates of nucleated cell counts were drawn from the amplification of reference gene primers. Method: immunoSEQ multiplex PCR; TCRdb's copy keeps in-frame clones and lacks some. V and J calls and clone size follow that table, whereas D and trimming were derived from the DNA. Here the sample spans around 88,000 clones, 60% to 85% being singletons.

The sample comprised peripheral blood. This chain links TRBV5-1 with TRBJ2-5; 9 bases agree with TRBD2. This TCR derives from a man aged 45-65 years who had recovered from COVID-19. The CDR3 loop is CASSLGSGGTQETQYF. Here the CDR3 DNA reads TGCGCCAGCAGCTTGGGTAGCGGGGGCACGCAAGAGACCCAGTACTTC.